One T cell receptor (beta chain) is described in this entry. These data come from a study of blood T cell repertoires in COVID-19. Across the study: Donors in the United States, Italy and Spain gave samples during acute or convalescent COVID-19. T cells, B-cell-depleted T cells, or PBMCs provided the cDNA or gDNA that served as material.

V was trimmed by 1 base and J by 4 bases, leaving 6 bases between them. This CDR3 has 13 residues. The germline gives CDR1 SGHRS, CDR2 YFSETQ. Per the original data handling: Amplification of reference gene primers provided the estimated nucleated cell counts. Some clones are missing from TCRdb's copy, which holds only in-frame ones; the method was immunoSEQ multiplex PCR. V and J calls and clone size are those listed in that table; D and trimming were worked out from the DNA. The table lists about 250,000 clones, nearly 85% of them singletons. This sequence was found in a human donor in a cohort sampled during active COVID-19. The sequenced sample consisted of peripheral blood. The rearrangement joins TRBV5-1 to TRBJ2-1; D might be TRBD1 (6 bases). This chain's CDR3 is CASSLQGYNEQFF. CDR3 in DNA: TGCGCCAGCAGCTTGCAGGGGTACAATGAGCAGTTCTTC.